The sample holds a few counts of the clone carrying this TCR beta chain. In germline, CDR1 is SGHRS, CDR2 YFSETQ. Trimming cost V 5 bases and J 1 base, with 12 bases left between them. The CDR3 runs 14 residues. This entry belongs to a study of control samples from healthy donors and cancer patients. Data came from immunoSEQ multiplex PCR; TCRdb stores just in-frame clones and leaves some out. The sample has some 94,000 clones; about 88% are singletons. The receptor's source is a woman aged 50 to 65 in good health. The rearrangement links TRBV5-1 to TRBJ2-5, with D maybe TRBD2 (6 bases). Sequencing was done on a sample of blood. This CDR3 is CASREGPAQETQYF. In DNA, the CDR3 is TGCGCCAGCAGGGAGGGACCAGCCCAAGAGACCCAGTACTTC.